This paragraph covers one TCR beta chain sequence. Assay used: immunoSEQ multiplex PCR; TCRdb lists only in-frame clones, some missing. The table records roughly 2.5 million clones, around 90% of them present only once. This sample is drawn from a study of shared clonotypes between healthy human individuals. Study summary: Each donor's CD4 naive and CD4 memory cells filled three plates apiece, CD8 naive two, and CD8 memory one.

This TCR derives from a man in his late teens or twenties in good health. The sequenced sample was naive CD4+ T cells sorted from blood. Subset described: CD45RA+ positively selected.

The CDR3 loop is CASSLWATMNTEAFF. CDR3 DNA sequence: TGTGCCAGCAGTTTGTGGGCCACCATGAACACTGAAGCTTTCTTT. V gene TRBV27 combines with J gene TRBJ1-1; no reliable D call. The CDR3 runs 15 residues. V gave up 3 bases and J gave up 0 bases, with 11 bases separating them. Looked up from germline, CDR1 is MNHEY and CDR2 is SMNVEV (reference sequence).